The 30 T cell receptor beta chains below all came from one sample that was sequenced in a study of T cell changes during pregnancy in multiple sclerosis. The protocol was immunoSEQ multiplex PCR, while the TCRdb copy is restricted to in-frame clones and leaves out a portion. The profile covers over 80,000 clones, with approximately 90% appearing a single time and 0.7% to 0.9% taken by the ten largest. Specimen: peripheral blood, collected in the second trimester of pregnancy. All receptors come from a female donor in good health, enrolled as a control in a pregnancy study.

The rearrangement joins TRBV4-3 to TRBJ1-1; 8 nucleotides agree with TRBD1. The length of the CDR3 is 16 residues. With 4 bases clipped from V and 0 bases from J, the junction kept 7 bases outside the gene matches. Germline V gene lookup returns CDR1 LGHNA and CDR2 YSLEER. The DNA of the CDR3 is TGCGCCAGCAGCCGCCGGACAGGGACCCTGAACACTGAAGCTTTCTTT. This gives the protein CASSRRTGTLNTEAFF.

DNA for the CDR3: TGTGCCAGTAGTTCCCGGGATTCACCCCTCCACTTT. Translated, it gives CASSSRDSPLHF. The chain carries TRBV19 and TRBJ1-6; D is uncertain. The germline V gene encodes CDR1 LNHDA and CDR2 SQIVND (reference sequence). The CDR3 totals 12 residues. Deletions cut 5 bases from V and 8 bases from J, with 7 bases between.

The chain uses TRBV7-9 and TRBJ1-1, with 9 positions matching TRBD1. There are 14 residues in the CDR3. J gave up 3 bases and V 5 bases, and 4 bases lay outside the gene matches. From germline, CDR1 is SEHNR and CDR2 FQNEAQ (reference sequence). CDR3 in DNA: TGTGCCAGCAGCCCCTGGGACAGGGACACTGAAGCTTTCTTT. This encodes CASSPWDRDTEAFF.

The rearrangement links TRBV15 to TRBJ2-3; 10 positions agree with TRBD2. Germline CDR1 and CDR2: LNHNV and YYDKDF (reference sequence). CDR3 length: 16 amino acids. V shed 5 bases and J 3 bases; nucleotides not matched to a gene: 8. CDR3 in amino acids: CATSLIAGGPTDTQYF. CDR3 in DNA: TGTGCCACCAGCTTAATAGCGGGGGGCCCTACAGATACGCAGTATTTT.

This clone has just one count. V usage is TRBV11-2 and J usage is TRBJ1-5; tentative D call: TRBD1 (5 bases). Per the germline V gene, CDR1 is SGHAT and CDR2 is FQNNGV. This CDR3 is 14 amino acids long. V lost 0 bases, J lost 5 bases, and 8 bases lay in between. The DNA for the CDR3 is TGTGCCAGCAGCTTAGATTCAGGGTATCAGCCCCAGCATTTT. Translating it yields CASSLDSGYQPQHF.

The chain has TRBV28 and TRBJ1-2; 7 bases agree with TRBD1. Germline V gene lookup returns CDR1 MDHEN and CDR2 SYDVKM. With 3 bases clipped from V and 5 bases from J, the junction kept 6 bases outside the gene matches. This CDR3 has 14 residues. The chain's CDR3 is CASSFRDRPYGYTF. CDR3 coding DNA: TGTGCCAGCAGTTTCCGGGACAGACCTTATGGCTACACCTTC.

The V gene is TRBV19, the J gene TRBJ1-2, with TRBD1 as a possible D gene (5 bases). The germline V gene encodes CDR1 LNHDA and CDR2 SQIVND (reference sequence). This CDR3 contains 13 residues. V shed 7 bases and J shed 3 bases, with 12 bases lying between them. CDR3 DNA sequence: TGTGCCAGTAAAGACAGCCAAGACTATGGCTACACCTTC. Amino acid sequence: CASKDSQDYGYTF.

The chain employs TRBV19 and TRBJ1-2; 9 bases match TRBD1. V lost 6 bases, J lost 10 bases, and 6 bases stayed unmatched. The germline CDR1 and CDR2 sequences are LNHDA and SQIVND (reference sequence). This CDR3 has 12 amino acids. CDR3 sequence: CASSDRGRFYTF. CDR3 DNA sequence: TGTGCCAGTAGCGACAGGGGGAGGTTCTACACCTTC.

V gene TRBV4-3 combines with J gene TRBJ1-2, with D uncertain. Looked up from germline, CDR1 is LGHNA and CDR2 is YSLEER. This CDR3 is 14 amino acids long. With 1 base removed from V and 6 bases from J, the gap between germline ends came to 12 bases. CDR3 protein: CASSQGFGRDGYTF. As DNA, the CDR3 is TGCGCCAGCAGCCAAGGGTTTGGGAGGGATGGCTACACCTTC.

This clone appeared a single time. DNA of the CDR3: TGTGCCAGCAGCCCGTGGCTAGCGGGGATTAACACCGGGGAGCTGTTTTTT. It translates to CASSPWLAGINTGELFF. The chain links TRBV9 to TRBJ2-2; 9 nucleotides line up with TRBD2. J lost 2 bases, V lost 4 bases, and 9 bases had no gene match. The CDR3 is 17 residues long. Germline CDR1 and CDR2: SGDLS and YYNGEE.

The V and J genes are TRBV28 and TRBJ2-3, with 9 bases matching TRBD2. With V trimmed by 1 base and J by 5 bases, 10 bases remained unmatched. Per germline, CDR1 MDHEN and CDR2 SYDVKM. CDR3 size: 17 residues. CDR3 sequence reads: CASSLFSVAGARDTQYF. CDR3 DNA sequence: TGTGCCAGCAGTTTATTTTCGGTAGCGGGAGCAAGAGATACGCAGTATTTT.

The chain carries TRBV5-4 and TRBJ2-3, with 7 bases lining up with TRBD1. The CDR3 loop spans 14 amino acids. The V and J ends lost 5 bases and 2 bases, in that order; junction bases with no gene match: 5. CDR1 is SGHNT and CDR2 is YYREEE in the germline V gene (reference sequence). Written as DNA, the CDR3 is TGTGCCAGCAGACCTGGGACAGCCACAGATACGCAGTATTTT. It yields the protein CASRPGTATDTQYF.

V is TRBV4-1 and J is TRBJ1-1, with D uncertain. Germline loops: CDR1 MGHRA, CDR2 YSYEKL. The CDR3 spans 14 residues. Trimming shortened V by 0 bases and J by 4 bases, and 9 bases separated the two germline ends. This CDR3 reads CASSQDRLGTEAFF. The CDR3 DNA follows: TGCGCCAGCAGCCAAGACAGGCTCGGCACTGAAGCTTTCTTT.

The chain joins TRBV2 to TRBJ1-5, with 7 bases identical to TRBD1. CDR3 length equals 13 residues. The trim removed 2 bases at V and 6 bases at J, leaving 1 base unmatched. Per germline, CDR1 SNHLY and CDR2 FYNNEI. CDR3 nucleotide sequence: TGTGCCAGCAGTGAACAGGGGGGTCAGCCCCAGCATTTT. Translating gives CASSEQGGQPQHF.

The chain has TRBV6-5 and TRBJ1-5; D not certain. Germline V CDR1 and CDR2: MNHEY, SVGAGI. Trimming took off 5 bases at V and 4 bases at J, with 15 bases between the two ends. CDR3 length equals 15 residues. Here the CDR3 DNA reads TGTGCCAGCAGTCCACCCGGGATTGAGAATCAGCCCCAGCATTTT. This encodes CASSPPGIENQPQHF.

The V call is TRBV4-1, the J call TRBJ2-1; D perhaps matches TRBD2 (6 bases). Trimming pared 0 bases from V and 7 bases from J, leaving 10 bases between. This CDR3 contains 14 residues. Per the germline V gene, CDR1 is MGHRA and CDR2 is YSYEKL. CDR3 DNA: TGCGCCAGCAGCCAAGATCGGGAGCGAAATGAGCAGTTCTTC. Its translation: CASSQDRERNEQFF.

The V call is TRBV7-2, the J call TRBJ2-1; 11 bases map to TRBD2. Germline CDR1 SGHTA, CDR2 FQGNSA. V lost 6 bases, J lost 6 bases, and 4 bases stayed unmatched. The CDR3 extends over 14 amino acids. The CDR3 protein is CASRIAGGTNEQFF. The CDR3 nucleotides are TGTGCCAGCAGAATAGCGGGGGGGACCAATGAGCAGTTCTTC.

This clone was recorded only once. J is TRBJ2-5 and V is TRBV5-6, with TRBD1 identical over 7 bases. The CDR3 sequence is 16 residues long. Looked up from germline, CDR1 is SGHDT and CDR2 is YYEEEE. J gave up 3 bases and V 5 bases, and 13 bases lay outside the gene matches. The CDR3 loop reads CASSRILLQGEETQYF. The CDR3 bases are TGTGCCAGCAGTCGGATCCTGCTTCAGGGGGAAGAGACCCAGTACTTC. Full variable domain (rest looked up from reference TRBV5-6 and TRBJ2-5): DAGVTQSPTHLIKTRGQQVTLRCSPKSGHDTVSWYQQALGQGPQFIFQYYEEEERQRGNFPDRFSGHQFPNYSSELNVNALLLGDSALYLCASSRILLQGEETQYFGPGTRLLVL.

V is TRBV15 and J is TRBJ1-5; TRBD1 matches at 7 bases. CDR1 and CDR2 (germline): LNHNV, YYDKDF (reference sequence). V shed 5 bases and J 2 bases; nucleotides not matched to a gene: 3. The CDR3 has 14 amino acids. CDR3 nucleotides: TGTGCCACCAGCCCCAGGGGGGGCAATCAGCCCCAGCATTTT. Protein product: CATSPRGGNQPQHF.

This clone has only one observation. The V gene is TRBV27, the J gene TRBJ2-3, with a weak D call TRBD2 (6 bases). V lost 2 bases and J lost 5, with 11 bases in between. The CDR3 runs to 14 residues. The germline V gene encodes CDR1 MNHEY and CDR2 SMNVEV (reference sequence). The CDR3 sequence is CASSLQGGVDTQYF. The CDR3 DNA reads as TGTGCCAGCAGTTTACAGGGAGGCGTAGATACGCAGTATTTT.

This rearrangement joins TRBV18 to TRBJ1-1, with D hard to call. Germline assignment: CDR1 KGHSH and CDR2 LQKENI. This CDR3 is 12 amino acids long. Trimming stripped 6 bases from V and 2 bases from J, with 7 bases between. DNA for the CDR3: TGTGCCAGCTCTCCGACAAACACTGAAGCTTTCTTT. This sequence encodes CASSPTNTEAFF.

The chain has TRBV18 and TRBJ1-4; a weak D match, TRBD1 (6 bases). CDR1 KGHSH and CDR2 LQKENI come from the germline V gene. The CDR3 has 15 residues. Trimming left V 1 base short and J 4 bases short, with 10 bases between. CDR3 in amino acids: CASSPQQGYNEKLFF. CDR3 in DNA: TGTGCCAGCTCACCACAACAGGGTTATAATGAAAAACTGTTTTTT.

This chain uses TRBV4-3 with TRBJ1-2; TRBD1 matches 8 bases. The CDR3 runs 16 residues. Germline CDR1 and CDR2: LGHNA and YSLEER. Germline trimming cut 1 base from V and 7 bases from J; bases unmatched to any gene: 11. The CDR3 here is CASSQGIRTGGVGYTF. The CDR3 DNA reads TGCGCCAGCAGCCAAGGGATTCGAACAGGGGGGGTTGGCTACACCTTC.

The CDR3 reads CASSSVQGWGETQYF. In nucleotides, the CDR3 is TGTGCCAGCAGCTCAGTACAGGGGTGGGGAGAGACCCAGTACTTC. The genes are TRBV7-9 and TRBJ2-5; 7 bases align to TRBD1. Trimming at V came to 4 bases and at J to 4 bases, leaving 9 bases not matched to a gene. This CDR3 is 15 amino acids long. Germline assignment: CDR1 SEHNR and CDR2 FQNEAQ (reference sequence). The whole variable domain, filled in from reference TRBV7-9 and TRBJ2-5, reads DTGVSQNPRHKITKRGQNVTFRCDPISEHNRLYWYRQTLGQGPEFLTYFQNEAQLEKSRLLSDRFSAERPKGSFSTLEIQRTEQGDSAMYLCASSSVQGWGETQYFGPGTRLLVL.

The chain uses TRBV9 and TRBJ2-2; 9 bases match TRBD1. CDR1 is SGDLS and CDR2 is YYNGEE in the germline V gene. The CDR3 loop spans 14 amino acids. V shed 8 bases and J 6 bases; nucleotides not matched to a gene: 8. The CDR3 region has the DNA TGTGCCAGTCTGACAGGGGGGCGCCCCGGGGAGCTGTTTTTT. The encoded protein is CASLTGGRPGELFF.

This clone occurred once. This chain uses TRBV5-1 with TRBJ2-7, with D uncertain. The CDR3 is 15 amino acids. Germline values: CDR1 SGHRS, CDR2 YFSETQ. Trimming stripped 1 base from V and 3 bases from J, with 14 bases between. Written as DNA, the CDR3 is TGCGCCAGCAGCTTGTCCCCCGTGCAGGTCTACGAGCAGTACTTC. It translates to CASSLSPVQVYEQYF. The whole variable domain, remainder taken from reference TRBV5-1 and TRBJ2-7, is KAGVTQTPRYLIKTRGQQVTLSCSPISGHRSVSWYQQTPGQGLQFLFEYFSETQRNKGNFPGRFSGRQFSNSRSEMNVSTLELGDSALYLCASSLSPVQVYEQYFGPGTRLTVT.

The table lists this clone with a count of one. The chain employs TRBV14 and TRBJ1-1; TRBD1 might be the D (5 bases). Trimming took 0 bases from V and 4 from J, leaving 9 bases between them. The CDR3 spans 14 residues. Germline assignment: CDR1 SGHDN and CDR2 FVKESK. This chain's CDR3 is CASSQDQGVTEAFF. Here the CDR3 DNA reads TGTGCCAGCAGCCAAGACCAGGGCGTCACTGAAGCTTTCTTT.

This rearrangement joins TRBV5-1 to TRBJ2-7, with 8 bases fitting TRBD1. Germline CDR1 reads SGHRS; CDR2 reads YFSETQ. J lost 0 bases, V lost 5 bases, and 4 bases had no gene match. This CDR3 contains 14 residues. CDR3 nucleotides: TGCGCCAGCAGTTCGGACAGGGCCTCCTACGAGCAGTACTTC. Translated, it gives CASSSDRASYEQYF.

The chain uses TRBV18 and TRBJ1-2, with a tentative D call TRBD1 (5 bases). The V and J ends lost 3 bases and 8 bases respectively, with 19 bases between them. The CDR3 loop spans 15 amino acids. CDR1 KGHSH and CDR2 LQKENI come from the germline V gene. The CDR3 sequence: CASSPQGSSVQGYTF. CDR3 sequence (DNA): TGTGCCAGCTCACCCCAGGGATCGTCGGTACAGGGCTACACCTTC.

This clone was detected only a few times. The CDR3 DNA follows: TGTGCCAGCAGCGTAGCGGGGAGGGGTAGTAACACTGAAGCTTTCTTT. This sequence encodes CASSVAGRGSNTEAFF. V is TRBV9 and J is TRBJ1-1; D is possibly TRBD1 (5 bases). V was trimmed by 0 bases and J by 2 bases, leaving 14 bases between them. CDR3 length: 16 residues. Germline values: CDR1 SGDLS, CDR2 YYNGEE.